This T cell receptor beta chain was profiled in a study of blood T cell repertoires in COVID-19 (dated by TCRdb to 2019 to 2021). For the wider study: Samples from collaborators originated in the United States, Italy and Spain and spanned both the acute and convalescent phases of COVID-19. The repertoires were released in a freely available public database intended as a resource for research on the immune response to SARS-CoV-2. Nearly every sample came with metadata listing a de-identified subject ID, COVID-19 status, age in years and sex. Deeply sampled blood TCRbeta repertoires from subjects exposed to, actively infected with, or recovered from COVID-19 were included in the dataset. The samples were drawn from the first 160 participants of the ongoing ImmuneRACE study and from some 1,300 subjects provided by 6 global collaborators. HLA class I and class II types, where available, came from metadata supplied by the sample provider rather than from assay-based typing. The material from the prospective study consisted of cDNA or gDNA derived from T cells, B-cell-depleted T cells, or PBMCs.

Each collaborating institution followed its own protocols to collect whole blood in K2EDTA tubes. For TCRbeta analysis, collaborators shipped samples as frozen whole blood, isolated PBMCs, or DNA extracted from either of those sample types. TCRbeta CDR3 regions were amplified from genomic DNA by means of the immunoSEQ Assay, a bias-controlled multiplex PCR. The authors' analysis ran thus. Within the assay, amplification of reference gene primers was used to estimate how many nucleated cells each sample contained. Sequence reads were collapsed and filtered to measure the absolute abundance of every unique TCRbeta CDR3 rearrangement. For each sample, productive Simpson clonality was calculated by taking the square root of Simpson's diversity index across productive rearrangements. Drawn from immuneACCESS, this table holds only the in-frame rearrangements with V and J called that TCRdb kept. Clones are partly lost; checked studies trace under half to an unresolved V gene and leave the rest unexplained. Clonal size and the V and J genes are those of that table, whereas D and trimming came from the DNA. Counted in this sample were roughly 20,000 clones; around nine tenths of them appeared once. The ten largest clones take up around 10% of the sample.

Inclusive of the bounding cysteine and phenylalanine, the CDR3 is 17 residues long. The DNA shown is the 51-base CDR3, in frame from base 1. V is pared back by 6 bases and J by 2 bases, with 20 bases lying between the germline termini. CDR1 and CDR2, looked up from the germline V gene (reference sequence), are LNHDA and SQIVND. The study at large found these results: The amount of clinical and demographic metadata varied by source and participant and was provided uncurated.

This clone was found once. Its antigen remains undetermined. The sample holds no much larger clone one base away, and base qualities are not on file. The receptor was derived from a human donor in a cohort sampled during active COVID-19. The rearranged chain carries TRBV19 and TRBJ1-5; the D segment could be TRBD1, given 6 matching bases. Input material: peripheral blood. The DNA sequence is TGTGCCAGTAGAGACCGAGGGGGTGGGGGGGGCAATCAGCCCCAGCATTTT. The encoded protein is CASRDRGGGGGNQPQHF.